These T cell receptor beta chains were read from a single sample in a study of blood T cell repertoires in COVID-19. The table came from immunoSEQ multiplex PCR; TCRdb's copy has only in-frame clones and leaves some out. The sample consists of around 97,000 clones, 89% of them appearing once. Sequenced input: peripheral blood. These receptors all stem from a woman aged 55 to 70 with acute or convalescent COVID-19. CDR3s include the opening cysteine and the closing phenylalanine or tryptophan. Fields, in order: clone size, D gene, J gene, CDR3 length, V gene, CDR3 protein, CDR3 DNA. A D gene is named only where the DNA matches it firmly. Not every row has a clone size; where given, it reads once, few, many or a size class.

once | TRBD2 | TRBJ2-3 | 19 | TRBV5-1 | CASSRTLAGGPKNSDTQYF | TGCGCCAGCAGCAGAACACTAGCGGGAGGGCCCAAGAATTCAGATACGCAGTATTTT
. | TRBD1 | TRBJ1-1 | 14 | TRBV6-5 | CASSLTGYNTEAFF | TGTGCCAGCAGTTTGACAGGGTACAACACTGAAGCTTTCTTT
. | TRBD2 | TRBJ2-1 | 16 | TRBV15 | CATSPGTSGTYNEQFF | TGTGCCACCAGCCCAGGGACTAGCGGGACCTACAATGAGCAGTTCTTC
. | . | TRBJ1-2 | 14 | TRBV18 | CASSPERVNYGYTF | TGTGCCAGCTCACCGGAGAGGGTTAACTATGGCTACACCTTC
. | . | TRBJ1-6 | 12 | TRBV10-3 | CAISETGEALHF | TGTGCCATCAGTGAGACCGGGGAAGCCCTCCACTTT
. | . | TRBJ1-1 | 15 | TRBV28 | CASTLIGGMNTEAFF | TGTGCCAGCACCCTGATAGGGGGTATGAACACTGAAGCTTTCTTT
. | . | TRBJ2-1 | 20 | TRBV27 | CASSLPTAGSHPSSYNEQFF | TGTGCCAGCAGTTTACCGACGGCGGGGTCCCACCCGAGCTCCTACAATGAGCAGTTCTTC
once | TRBD1 | TRBJ2-5 | 15 | TRBV7-9 | CASSSGRQGLETQYF | TGTGCCAGCAGCTCCGGGCGACAGGGGTTGGAGACCCAGTACTTC
. | TRBD2 | TRBJ2-7 | 14 | TRBV2 | CASSDPSGSYEQYF | TGTGCCAGCAGTGACCCTAGCGGGAGCTACGAGCAGTACTTC
. | TRBD2 | TRBJ2-1 | 15 | TRBV11-2 | CASSNAGGGYNEQFF | TGTGCCAGCAGCAACGCGGGAGGAGGCTACAATGAGCAGTTCTTC
once | . | TRBJ1-3 | 15 | TRBV5-8 | CASTVTASSGNTIYF | TGTGCCAGCACCGTTACTGCGAGCTCTGGAAACACCATATATTTT
. | TRBD1 | TRBJ1-1 | 14 | TRBV5-1 | CASSFQGDGPEAFF | TGCGCCAGCAGCTTCCAGGGGGACGGCCCTGAAGCTTTCTTT
. | TRBD2 | TRBJ2-2 | 18 | TRBV2 | CASSQNSREGGNTGELFF | TGTGCCAGCAGTCAAAACTCGCGGGAGGGGGGGAACACCGGGGAGCTGTTTTTT
. | TRBD1 | TRBJ1-1 | 14 | TRBV6-5 | CASRPNRGWTEAFF | TGTGCCAGCAGACCTAACAGGGGGTGGACTGAAGCTTTCTTT
. | TRBD2 | TRBJ2-1 | 15 | TRBV5-1 | CASSPPSGREEEQFF | TGCGCCAGCAGCCCCCCTAGCGGGAGGGAAGAAGAGCAGTTCTTC
. | . | TRBJ2-7 | 13 | TRBV2 | CASSGQQNYEQYF | TGTGCCAGCAGTGGACAGCAAAACTACGAGCAGTACTTC
. | . | TRBJ2-4 | 15 | TRBV15 | CATSREDRAKNIQYF | TGTGCCACCAGCAGAGAAGATAGAGCCAAAAACATTCAGTACTTC
. | . | TRBJ2-2 | 16 | TRBV6-1 | CASSGLAGWNTGELFF | TGTGCCAGCAGTGGGCTGGCGGGATGGAACACCGGGGAGCTGTTTTTT
. | . | TRBJ1-5 | 13 | TRBV12-3/TRBV12-4 | CASKMTENQPQHF | TGTGCCAGCAAGATGACAGAGAATCAGCCCCAGCATTTT
. | TRBD2 | TRBJ2-7 | 14 | TRBV28 | CASSPIAGSYEQYF | TGTGCCAGCAGTCCTATAGCGGGGTCCTACGAGCAGTACTTC
. | TRBD2 | TRBJ2-1 | 15 | TRBV5-1 | CASSLELAGVDEQFF | TGCGCCAGCAGCTTGGAACTAGCGGGAGTCGATGAGCAGTTCTTC
once | . | TRBJ1-2 | 13 | TRBV13 | CASSLDRAHGYTF | TGTGCCAGCAGCTTAGACAGGGCACATGGCTACACCTTC
once | . | TRBJ2-1 | 15 | TRBV24-1 | CATSDGQGTYNEQFF | TGTGCCACCAGTGATGGGCAGGGCACCTACAATGAGCAGTTCTTC
. | . | TRBJ1-3 | 13 | TRBV2 | CASSGSSGNTIYF | TGTGCCAGCAGTGGTAGCTCTGGAAACACCATATATTTT
. | . | TRBJ2-1 | 14 | TRBV7-2 | CASSLAGGYNEQFF | TGTGCCAGCAGCTTAGCTGGCGGCTACAATGAGCAGTTCTTC
. | . | TRBJ2-3 | 16 | TRBV3-1/TRBV3-2 | CASSPGVWEKADTQYF | TGTGCCAGCAGCCCAGGTGTGTGGGAGAAGGCAGATACGCAGTATTTT
. | . | TRBJ1-1 | 15 | TRBV14 | CASSLEDTMNTEAFF | TGTGCCAGCAGCTTAGAGGACACTATGAACACTGAAGCTTTCTTT
. | . | TRBJ1-1 | 16 | TRBV19 | CASSIGGTRRNTEAFF | TGTGCCAGTAGTATTGGGGGGACCCGGAGGAACACTGAAGCTTTCTTT
. | TRBD2 | TRBJ2-1 | 17 | TRBV28 | CASRTWTSGMSYNEQFF | TGTGCCAGCAGAACCTGGACTAGCGGGATGAGCTACAATGAGCAGTTCTTC
. | TRBD1 | TRBJ1-1 | 15 | TRBV3-1/TRBV3-2 | CASSHTGGSNTEAFF | TGTGCCAGCAGCCATACAGGGGGATCGAACACTGAAGCTTTCTTT
. | . | TRBJ2-5 | 15 | TRBV24-1 | CATSDQGSVKETQYF | TGTGCCACCAGTGACCAGGGTTCGGTTAAAGAGACCCAGTACTTC
. | . | TRBJ2-5 | 16 | TRBV5-1 | CASSLDGTLTQETQYF | TGCGCCAGCAGCTTGGACGGGACACTAACACAAGAGACCCAGTACTTC
. | . | TRBJ2-1 | 12 | TRBV30 | CAWSGIVAEQFF | TGTGCCTGGAGTGGAATAGTAGCGGAGCAGTTCTTC
. | TRBD1 | TRBJ2-5 | 13 | TRBV5-4 | CASSPQGVGTQYF | TGTGCCAGCAGCCCACAGGGGGTGGGGACCCAGTACTTC
. | . | TRBJ2-2 | 16 | TRBV18 | CASSPQMVRGTGELFF | TGTGCCAGCTCACCACAGATGGTGCGGGGCACCGGGGAGCTGTTTTTT
. | TRBD1 | TRBJ2-2 | 15 | TRBV5-6 | CASSPRDRVTGELFF | TGTGCCAGCAGCCCCCGGGACAGGGTCACCGGGGAGCTGTTTTTT
. | . | TRBJ1-2 | 12 | TRBV15 | CATSRVRDGYTF | TGTGCCACCAGCAGAGTTCGGGATGGCTACACCTTC
. | TRBD1 | TRBJ1-1 | 15 | TRBV10-3 | CAISDAGTANTEAFF | TGTGCCATCAGCGACGCGGGGACAGCAAACACTGAAGCTTTCTTT
. | . | TRBJ2-1 | 14 | TRBV23-1 | CASSHSREVYEQFF | TGCGCCAGCAGTCATTCCAGGGAGGTCTATGAGCAGTTCTTC
. | . | TRBJ2-1 | 15 | TRBV27 | CASSSLLSSYNEQFF | TGTGCCAGCAGTTCACTCTTAAGCTCCTACAATGAGCAGTTCTTC
. | TRBD2 | TRBJ2-5 | 15 | TRBV18 | CASSPLAGDPETQYF | TGTGCCAGCTCGCCACTAGCGGGAGACCCAGAGACCCAGTACTTC
. | . | TRBJ1-2 | 14 | TRBV6-5 | CASSRDNPNYGYTF | TGTGCCAGCAGTCGGGACAACCCTAACTATGGCTACACCTTC
. | TRBD1 | TRBJ1-6 | 17 | TRBV5-1 | CASSPDRGPGYNSPLHF | TGCGCCAGCAGCCCGGACAGGGGACCAGGCTATAATTCACCCCTCCACTTT
. | TRBD2 | TRBJ2-3 | 15 | TRBV2 | CASSAELASADTQYF | TGTGCCAGCAGTGCCGAACTAGCGAGCGCAGATACGCAGTATTTT
. | TRBD2 | TRBJ2-1 | 17 | TRBV5-1 | CASSLASGRNLDNEQFF | TGCGCCAGCAGCTTGGCTAGCGGGAGGAACCTGGACAATGAGCAGTTCTTC
once | TRBD1 | TRBJ2-1 | 15 | TRBV18 | CASSLGQASYNEQFF | TGTGCCAGCTCACTAGGACAGGCTTCCTACAATGAGCAGTTCTTC
. | . | TRBJ1-1 | 13 | TRBV25-1 | CASSERGNTEAFF | TGTGCCAGCAGCGAACGGGGGAACACTGAAGCTTTCTTT
. | . | TRBJ2-2 | 14 | TRBV28 | CACSGLMNTGELFF | TGTGCGTGTAGCGGCTTGATGAACACCGGGGAGCTGTTTTTT
. | . | TRBJ1-6 | 18 | TRBV6-1 | CASSEGRQGRWGGSPLHF | TGTGCCAGCAGTGAAGGCAGGCAGGGGAGGTGGGGGGGCTCACCCCTCCACTTT
. | . | TRBJ2-1 | 14 | TRBV28 | CASSQTTIYNEQFF | TGTGCCAGCAGCCAAACAACAATATACAATGAGCAGTTCTTC
. | . | TRBJ1-5 | 12 | TRBV13 | CASSLAVGPQHF | TGTGCCAGCAGCTTGGCCGTTGGGCCCCAGCATTTT
. | . | TRBJ1-6 | 15 | TRBV6-5 | CASTVTSSYNSPLHF | TGTGCCAGCACTGTCACGAGCTCCTATAATTCACCCCTCCACTTT
once | TRBD1 | TRBJ1-2 | 11 | TRBV29-1 | CSVMTGYGYTF | TGCAGCGTCATGACAGGGTATGGCTACACCTTC
few | . | TRBJ1-5 | 12 | TRBV6-1 | CASSERYQPQHF | TGTGCCAGCAGTGAGAGGTATCAGCCCCAGCATTTT